The following is a T cell receptor (beta chain) sequence with its context. Naive CD8 isolation took CD45RO-negative cells positively selected for CCR7 and excluded terminally differentiated effector memory CD45RA+ cells. Method: immunoSEQ multiplex PCR; TCRdb's copy keeps in-frame clones and lacks some. This table holds 800,000 or so clones, approximately 97% found once. The data derive from a study of shared clonotypes between healthy human individuals. The CDR3 totals 16 residues. V gave up 3 bases and J gave up 4 bases; unmatched junction bases: 9. The germline CDR1 and CDR2 sequences are MNHNS and SASEGT.

This sequence originates from a man aged 25-45 years in good health. The specimen sequenced was naive CD8+ T cells sorted from blood. The chain combines TRBV6-1 with TRBJ2-1, with 7 positions matching TRBD2. As DNA, the CDR3 is TGTGCCAGCAGTGAGATAAGCGGGATAGGGTACAATGAGCAGTTCTTC. Its translation: CASSEISGIGYNEQFF.